This T cell receptor beta chain was documented in a study of blood T cell repertoires in COVID-19. Repertoires were generated with immunoSEQ multiplex PCR, while TCRdb's copy carries only in-frame clones and drops some. The table includes 110,000 or so clones, more than 75% detected once. CDR3 size: 14 residues. The germline CDR1 and CDR2 sequences are KGHSH and LQKENI. Trimming cost V 3 bases and J 6 bases, with 12 bases left between them. This clonotype originated in a woman in her forties or fifties with acute or convalescent COVID-19. The chain recombines TRBV18 with TRBJ1-5; D is undetermined. The sample comprised peripheral blood. As DNA, the CDR3 is TGTGCCAGCTCACCTGGCGGGGTCGGTCAGCCCCAGCATTTT. This encodes CASSPGGVGQPQHF.